This T cell receptor beta chain is from a study of T cells in Graves' hyperthyroidism and ophthalmopathy. Study-wide findings and caveats: Using 13 V-J features, a model discriminated ophthalmopathy from stable hyperthyroidism.

This clonotype was counted a few times. The antigen remains unidentified. V was pared by 3 bases and J by 2 bases, with 13 bases of the junction left unmatched. Germline CDR1 MGHRA, CDR2 YSYEKL. The CDR3 sequence is 20 residues long. RNA transcripts served as the template for amplifying TCR beta CDR3 regions. The primer set for the first-round RT-PCR of the TCR CDR3 was HTBI. MiXCR, applied by TCRdb to the multiplex PCR reads, yields one record per CDR3 protein. The sample includes fewer than 900,000 distinct CDR3 sequences, approximately 16% of them seen just once. The chain combines TRBV4-1 with TRBJ2-1, with 13 bases identical to TRBD2. The receptor comes from a man between 18 and 29 years old with Graves' hyperthyroidism. Sequencing was performed on blood. The CDR3 region is CASSHHRGLAGEETYNEQFF. CDR3 in DNA: TGCGCCAGCAGCCACCACCGTGGACTAGCGGGAGAGGAAACCTACAATGAGCAGTTCTTC.